The rows below give T cell receptor beta chains drawn from one sample of a study of PD-1 blockade in classical Hodgkin lymphoma. Sequencing used immunoSEQ multiplex PCR; TCRdb keeps in-frame clones, though not all of them. Of about 49,000 clones in the sample, 90% were seen once. Here the sequenced sample was peripheral blood mononuclear cells (PBMCs), taken before the fourth cycle of nivolumab. Source of these receptors: a human donor with classical Hodgkin lymphoma. Each CDR3 is given with its conserved first and last residue. The order of the fields is clone size, D gene, V gene, J gene, CDR3 DNA, CDR3 protein. D genes are given only for firm matches. Clone size is not always given. Where it is, it says once, few, many or a class for expanded clones.

clone_size: -
d_call: -
v_call: TRBV5-6
j_call: TRBJ2-7
cdr3_nt: TGTGCCAGCAGCTTCGAGGACTACGAGCAGTACTTC
cdr3_aa: CASSFEDYEQYF

clone_size: -
d_call: -
v_call: TRBV18
j_call: TRBJ1-4
cdr3_nt: TGTGCCAGCTCACCCTATGTGGGACGGAGGGAAAAACTGTTTTTT
cdr3_aa: CASSPYVGRREKLFF

clone_size: -
d_call: -
v_call: TRBV21-1
j_call: TRBJ2-1
cdr3_nt: TGTGCCAGTCGGGACACTATACGCTCTCAGCAGTTCTTC
cdr3_aa: CASRDTIRSQQFF

clone_size: -
d_call: TRBD1
v_call: TRBV10-3
j_call: TRBJ1-1
cdr3_nt: TGTGCCATCAGAAGACAGGGGGGTTTGAACACTGAAGCTTTCTTT
cdr3_aa: CAIRRQGGLNTEAFF

clone_size: -
d_call: -
v_call: TRBV7-9
j_call: TRBJ2-5
cdr3_nt: TGTGCCAGCAGCTTGGGGGGGCGTGCAGAGACCCAGTACTTC
cdr3_aa: CASSLGGRAETQYF

clone_size: -
d_call: -
v_call: TRBV2
j_call: TRBJ1-6
cdr3_nt: TGTGCCAGCAGTGAGCACGGCCCGGATTCACCCCTCCACTTT
cdr3_aa: CASSEHGPDSPLHF

clone_size: -
d_call: TRBD1
v_call: TRBV19
j_call: TRBJ2-7
cdr3_nt: TGTGCCAGTAGACGGGACAGGGATCTTAACGAGCAGTACTTC
cdr3_aa: CASRRDRDLNEQYF

clone_size: -
d_call: -
v_call: TRBV7-9
j_call: TRBJ1-1
cdr3_nt: TGTGCCAGCAGCTTAGGGAGTCTGGGGGGAGCTTTCTTT
cdr3_aa: CASSLGSLGGAFF

clone_size: -
d_call: TRBD1
v_call: TRBV18
j_call: TRBJ2-5
cdr3_nt: TGTGCCAGCTCAACAGGGGGCAAATCACTCTTGGAGACCCAGTACTTC
cdr3_aa: CASSTGGKSLLETQYF

clone_size: -
d_call: TRBD1
v_call: TRBV18
j_call: TRBJ1-1
cdr3_nt: TGTGCCAGCTGTCCCCAGGGGGTGCCTACTGAAGCTTTCTTT
cdr3_aa: CASCPQGVPTEAFF

clone_size: -
d_call: TRBD2
v_call: TRBV6-1
j_call: TRBJ2-1
cdr3_nt: TGTGCCAGCAGTGCGTTCGAGACTAGCGACTACAATGAGCAGTTCTTC
cdr3_aa: CASSAFETSDYNEQFF

clone_size: -
d_call: -
v_call: TRBV11-2
j_call: TRBJ2-6
cdr3_nt: TGTGCCAGCAGCCCAAACTTAGATCACAGGAGCTCTGGGGCCAACGTCCTGACTTTC
cdr3_aa: CASSPNLDHRSSGANVLTF

clone_size: -
d_call: -
v_call: TRBV7-8
j_call: TRBJ1-2
cdr3_nt: TGTGCCAGCAGCCCGGACTCTAACTATGGCTACACCTTC
cdr3_aa: CASSPDSNYGYTF

clone_size: -
d_call: TRBD1
v_call: TRBV18
j_call: TRBJ1-2
cdr3_nt: TGTGCCAGCTCCACGGACAGGAGAGAGGGAGGCTACACCTTC
cdr3_aa: CASSTDRREGGYTF

clone_size: -
d_call: -
v_call: TRBV11-3
j_call: TRBJ2-7
cdr3_nt: TGTGCCAGCAGCTCCGGGACGGAGTTCTACGAGCAGTACTTC
cdr3_aa: CASSSGTEFYEQYF

clone_size: -
d_call: -
v_call: TRBV7-2
j_call: TRBJ2-1
cdr3_nt: TGTGCCAGCAGCTTCTATCATGAGCAGTTCTTC
cdr3_aa: CASSFYHEQFF

clone_size: -
d_call: -
v_call: TRBV2
j_call: TRBJ2-7
cdr3_nt: TGTGCCAGCAGTGGGGTCGGGGTCTACGAGCAGTACTTC
cdr3_aa: CASSGVGVYEQYF

clone_size: -
d_call: TRBD1
v_call: TRBV11-3
j_call: TRBJ1-3
cdr3_nt: TGTGCCAGCAGCCAGGGGCCGCGGACAGGGGTATATTTT
cdr3_aa: CASSQGPRTGVYF

clone_size: -
d_call: TRBD2
v_call: TRBV11-3
j_call: TRBJ2-1
cdr3_nt: TGTGCCAGCAGCCACCACGGACTAGCGGATTTCTCCTACAATGAGCAGTTCTTC
cdr3_aa: CASSHHGLADFSYNEQFF

clone_size: -
d_call: TRBD1
v_call: TRBV29-1
j_call: TRBJ2-5
cdr3_nt: TGCAGCGTTGCCGCGGACAGGGAGCAAGAGACCCAGTACTTC
cdr3_aa: CSVAADREQETQYF

clone_size: -
d_call: TRBD2
v_call: TRBV11-3
j_call: TRBJ2-1
cdr3_nt: TGTGCCAGCAGCTTAGATATCTACCCGGCGCTAGCGGGAACGGATGAGCAGTTCTTC
cdr3_aa: CASSLDIYPALAGTDEQFF

clone_size: once
d_call: -
v_call: TRBV27
j_call: TRBJ1-1
cdr3_nt: TGTGCCAGCAAACGGGGGCAAAGTGAAGCTTTCTTT
cdr3_aa: CASKRGQSEAFF

clone_size: -
d_call: -
v_call: TRBV28
j_call: TRBJ2-2
cdr3_nt: TGTGCCAGCAGTTTATTCCCGGGGGCGACCACCGGGGAGCTGTTTTTT
cdr3_aa: CASSLFPGATTGELFF

clone_size: -
d_call: -
v_call: TRBV9
j_call: TRBJ2-7
cdr3_nt: TGTGCCAGCAGCGTAGAGGTAGCAGGGAACGAGCAGTACTTC
cdr3_aa: CASSVEVAGNEQYF

clone_size: -
d_call: TRBD2
v_call: TRBV27
j_call: TRBJ2-7
cdr3_nt: TGTGCCAGCATCCAGACTAGCGGGAGTTCCCACGAGCAGTACTTC
cdr3_aa: CASIQTSGSSHEQYF

clone_size: -
d_call: -
v_call: TRBV5-1
j_call: TRBJ1-1
cdr3_nt: TGCGCCAGCAGCTTGTCGATGAACACTGAAGCTTTCTTT
cdr3_aa: CASSLSMNTEAFF

clone_size: -
d_call: -
v_call: TRBV6-6
j_call: TRBJ2-5
cdr3_nt: TGTGCCAGCTCCTCGGGCCAGGCCAGGGTTGGAGAGACCCAGTACTTC
cdr3_aa: CASSSGQARVGETQYF

clone_size: -
d_call: TRBD2
v_call: TRBV30
j_call: TRBJ2-7
cdr3_nt: TGTGCCTGGAGTGGGTGGGAGGGCCCCTACGAGCAGTACTTC
cdr3_aa: CAWSGWEGPYEQYF

clone_size: -
d_call: -
v_call: TRBV7-6
j_call: TRBJ2-7
cdr3_nt: TGTGCCAGCAGCTTAGAACAGAATACCTACGAGCAGTACTTC
cdr3_aa: CASSLEQNTYEQYF

clone_size: -
d_call: TRBD1
v_call: TRBV30
j_call: TRBJ2-3
cdr3_nt: TGTGCCTGGGGGACAGGACTCACAGATACGCAGTATTTT
cdr3_aa: CAWGTGLTDTQYF

clone_size: few
d_call: -
v_call: TRBV6-4
j_call: TRBJ2-1
cdr3_nt: TGTGCCAGCAGCATACAGGGAAGCTCCTACAATGAGCAGTTCTTC
cdr3_aa: CASSIQGSSYNEQFF

clone_size: -
d_call: -
v_call: TRBV7-3
j_call: TRBJ2-1
cdr3_nt: TGTGCCAGCAGCTTAATTGATGGGGATGAGCAGTTCTTC
cdr3_aa: CASSLIDGDEQFF

clone_size: -
d_call: -
v_call: TRBV7-9
j_call: TRBJ1-3
cdr3_nt: TGTGCCAGCAGCTTAAATGGTGGCAACACCATATATTTT
cdr3_aa: CASSLNGGNTIYF

clone_size: -
d_call: TRBD1
v_call: TRBV2
j_call: TRBJ2-4
cdr3_nt: TGTGCCAGCAGTGACAGTCAGACAGGGGTATTGGGCATTCAGTACTTC
cdr3_aa: CASSDSQTGVLGIQYF

clone_size: -
d_call: -
v_call: TRBV4-1
j_call: TRBJ2-7
cdr3_nt: TGCGCCAGCAGCCATGGGGGATCCTACGAGCAGTACTTC
cdr3_aa: CASSHGGSYEQYF

clone_size: few
d_call: -
v_call: TRBV5-5
j_call: TRBJ2-1
cdr3_nt: TGTGCCAGCAGCTTGGCCCAGGCTCGGGCAGGGTCCAATGAGCAGTTCTTC
cdr3_aa: CASSLAQARAGSNEQFF

clone_size: -
d_call: -
v_call: TRBV5-8
j_call: TRBJ1-5
cdr3_nt: TGTGCCAGCAGCTCGGGGAGGGATAGGAATCAGCCCCAGCATTTT
cdr3_aa: CASSSGRDRNQPQHF

clone_size: -
d_call: TRBD2
v_call: TRBV7-3
j_call: TRBJ2-3
cdr3_nt: TGTGCCAGCAGCTTGGGACTAGCGGGAGGAACAGATACGCAGTATTTT
cdr3_aa: CASSLGLAGGTDTQYF

clone_size: -
d_call: -
v_call: TRBV11-2
j_call: TRBJ2-7
cdr3_nt: TGTGCCAGCAGCCTAGGTACAGGGAACTACGAGCAGTACTTC
cdr3_aa: CASSLGTGNYEQYF

clone_size: -
d_call: -
v_call: TRBV9
j_call: TRBJ2-2
cdr3_nt: TGTGCCAGCAGCCAGGTAGTTACCGGGGAGCTGTTTTTT
cdr3_aa: CASSQVVTGELFF

clone_size: -
d_call: -
v_call: TRBV4-1
j_call: TRBJ1-2
cdr3_nt: TGCGCCAGCAGCCAACAGGGTTTCTATGGCTACACCTTC
cdr3_aa: CASSQQGFYGYTF

clone_size: -
d_call: -
v_call: TRBV4-1
j_call: TRBJ2-7
cdr3_nt: TGCGCCAGCAGCCCCAAGGCACAGTCCTCCTACGAGCAGTACTTC
cdr3_aa: CASSPKAQSSYEQYF

clone_size: -
d_call: TRBD1
v_call: TRBV29-1
j_call: TRBJ2-3
cdr3_nt: TGCAGCGTTTACAGACAGGGCGTAATTTACACAGATACGCAGTATTTT
cdr3_aa: CSVYRQGVIYTDTQYF

clone_size: once
d_call: TRBD2
v_call: TRBV4-1
j_call: TRBJ2-3
cdr3_nt: TGCGCCAGCAGGACTAGCTTCAGAGATACGCAGTATTTT
cdr3_aa: CASRTSFRDTQYF

clone_size: -
d_call: -
v_call: TRBV9
j_call: TRBJ2-5
cdr3_nt: TGTGCCAGCAGCGTAGAGATTGGAGAACAAGAGACCCAGTACTTC
cdr3_aa: CASSVEIGEQETQYF

clone_size: -
d_call: TRBD2
v_call: TRBV7-3
j_call: TRBJ2-1
cdr3_nt: TGTGCCAGCAGTCAGACTAGCATCGGTGAGCAGTTCTTC
cdr3_aa: CASSQTSIGEQFF

clone_size: -
d_call: -
v_call: TRBV6-5
j_call: TRBJ1-1
cdr3_nt: TGTGCCAGCAGTAGGAGTATCGACACTGAAGCTTTCTTT
cdr3_aa: CASSRSIDTEAFF

clone_size: -
d_call: -
v_call: TRBV2
j_call: TRBJ2-7
cdr3_nt: TGTGCCAGCACCCCTGGCAGCTACGAGCAGTACTTC
cdr3_aa: CASTPGSYEQYF

clone_size: -
d_call: -
v_call: TRBV28
j_call: TRBJ2-7
cdr3_nt: TGTGCCAGCAGTCTCGTTGGTGGCGGGCTGAGCTCCTACGAGCAGTACTTC
cdr3_aa: CASSLVGGGLSSYEQYF

clone_size: once
d_call: -
v_call: TRBV6-5
j_call: TRBJ2-2
cdr3_nt: TGTGCCAGCAGTGAAGGGGGGCCTACCGGGGAGCTGTTTTTT
cdr3_aa: CASSEGGPTGELFF

clone_size: -
d_call: TRBD2
v_call: TRBV7-3
j_call: TRBJ2-7
cdr3_nt: TGTGCCAGCAGCCGGGGACTAGCGGCCTACGAGCAGTACTTC
cdr3_aa: CASSRGLAAYEQYF

clone_size: -
d_call: -
v_call: TRBV2
j_call: TRBJ1-5
cdr3_nt: TGTGCCAGCAGTGAAGGGCCCGGACCAGGTCAGCCCCAGCATTTT
cdr3_aa: CASSEGPGPGQPQHF

clone_size: -
d_call: TRBD1
v_call: TRBV5-1
j_call: TRBJ1-2
cdr3_nt: TGCGCCAGCAGCTTGGACCCGGGACAGGGGGCACGTGGCTACACCTTC
cdr3_aa: CASSLDPGQGARGYTF

clone_size: -
d_call: -
v_call: TRBV7-9
j_call: TRBJ2-1
cdr3_nt: TGTGCCAGCAGCTGGGGGGCCTACTCGCTCGATGAGCAGTTCTTC
cdr3_aa: CASSWGAYSLDEQFF

clone_size: -
d_call: TRBD2
v_call: TRBV27
j_call: TRBJ2-3
cdr3_nt: TGTGCCAGCAGTTACGGACTAGCGGGAGATACGCAGTATTTT
cdr3_aa: CASSYGLAGDTQYF

clone_size: once
d_call: -
v_call: TRBV10-1
j_call: TRBJ2-6
cdr3_nt: TGCGCCAGCAGTGAGGGGGGTGCGGACCCCTCTGGGGCCAACGTCCTGACTTTC
cdr3_aa: CASSEGGADPSGANVLTF

clone_size: -
d_call: -
v_call: TRBV7-3
j_call: TRBJ2-1
cdr3_nt: TGTGCCAGCAGCGGGAGAAGTTGGGAGCAGTTCTTC
cdr3_aa: CASSGRSWEQFF

clone_size: -
d_call: -
v_call: TRBV10-1
j_call: TRBJ1-6
cdr3_nt: TGCGCCAGCAGCCCGTACCTTAATTCACCCCTCCACTTT
cdr3_aa: CASSPYLNSPLHF

clone_size: -
d_call: TRBD1
v_call: TRBV10-3
j_call: TRBJ2-7
cdr3_nt: TGTGCCATCAGTGGGACAGGGAAACCCTACGAGCAGTACTTC
cdr3_aa: CAISGTGKPYEQYF